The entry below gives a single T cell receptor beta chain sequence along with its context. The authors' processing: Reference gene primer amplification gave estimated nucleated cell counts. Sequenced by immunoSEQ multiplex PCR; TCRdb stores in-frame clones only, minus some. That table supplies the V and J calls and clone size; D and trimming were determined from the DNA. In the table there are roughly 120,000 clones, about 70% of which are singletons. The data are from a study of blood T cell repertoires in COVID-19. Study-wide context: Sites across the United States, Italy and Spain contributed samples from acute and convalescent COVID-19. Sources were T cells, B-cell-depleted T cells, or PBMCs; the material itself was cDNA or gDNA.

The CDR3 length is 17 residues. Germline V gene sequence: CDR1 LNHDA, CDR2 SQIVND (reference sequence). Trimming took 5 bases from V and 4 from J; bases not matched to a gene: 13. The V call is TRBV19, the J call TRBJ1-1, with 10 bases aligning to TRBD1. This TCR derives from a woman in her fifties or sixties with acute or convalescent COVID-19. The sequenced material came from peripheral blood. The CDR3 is CASSGSRDRGSGTEAFF. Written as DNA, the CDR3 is TGTGCCAGTAGTGGGTCCCGGGACAGGGGTTCGGGCACTGAAGCTTTCTTT.